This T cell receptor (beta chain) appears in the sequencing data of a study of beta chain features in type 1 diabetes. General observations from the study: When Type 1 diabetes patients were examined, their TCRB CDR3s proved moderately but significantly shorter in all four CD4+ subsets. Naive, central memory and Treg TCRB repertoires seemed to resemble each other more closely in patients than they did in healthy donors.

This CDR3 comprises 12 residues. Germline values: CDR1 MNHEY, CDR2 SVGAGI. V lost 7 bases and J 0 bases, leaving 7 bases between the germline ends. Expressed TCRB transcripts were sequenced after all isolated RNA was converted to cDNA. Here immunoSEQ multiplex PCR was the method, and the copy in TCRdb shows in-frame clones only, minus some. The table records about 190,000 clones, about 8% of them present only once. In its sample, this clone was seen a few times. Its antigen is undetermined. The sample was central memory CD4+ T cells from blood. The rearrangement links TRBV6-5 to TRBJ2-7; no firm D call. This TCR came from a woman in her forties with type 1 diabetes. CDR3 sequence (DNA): TGTGCCAGCATCGGCGGCTCCTACGAGCAGTACTTC. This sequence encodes CASIGGSYEQYF.